This T cell receptor beta chain was identified in a study of monozygotic twins with cystic fibrosis. Across the whole study: Libraries were built from three micrograms of fragmented DNA using about 16 PCR cycles. Study-level findings and limits: No link emerged between shared CDR3 counts and age, concordance or severity. Median Simpson clonality of approximately 0.0091 suggested naive T cells predominated.

Measured with immunoSEQ multiplex PCR; TCRdb has only the in-frame clones, and not every one. The sample includes roughly 23,000 clones, roughly 89% seen only once; the top ten take 1% to 1.5%. As to this clone: The antigen remains unidentified.

V lost 4 bases and J 7 bases, leaving 10 bases between the germline ends. CDR1 and CDR2 from the germline V gene are SQVTM and ANQGSEA. The CDR3 runs to 11 residues. The sample was blood. This sequence originates from a woman in her 30s with cystic fibrosis. This rearrangement joins TRBV29-1 to TRBJ2-5; the D is unclear. This chain's CDR3 is CSVGGWVTQYF. The CDR3 bases are TGCAGCGTTGGCGGATGGGTGACCCAGTACTTC.